The next 18 T cell receptor beta chains were all read from a single sample in a study of T cell clones after liver transplantation. Method: immunoSEQ multiplex PCR; TCRdb's copy keeps in-frame clones and lacks some. The data contain around 110,000 clones, less than 95% of them singletons. The specimen was CD4+ T cells from blood, collected 12 months after liver transplant. These receptors were collected from a human patient who received a liver transplant. The graft donor may be the source of some T cells.

The V gene is TRBV6-1, the J gene TRBJ1-1; no definite D call. Germline-derived CDR1 and CDR2 are MNHNS and SASEGT. The CDR3 contains 13 residues. Between the trimmed V and J ends, which lost 8 bases and 0 bases, there was a span of 10 bases. CDR3 sequence (DNA): TGTGCCAGCGGTAAAACAGTGAACACTGAAGCTTTCTTT. Its translation is CASGKTVNTEAFF.

The chain employs TRBV4-2 and TRBJ2-7; TRBD1 agrees at 8 bases. Per germline, CDR1 LGHNA and CDR2 YNFKEQ. With V trimmed by 5 bases and J by 0 bases, 6 bases remained unmatched. The CDR3 runs to 15 residues. CDR3: CASSKGQASSYEQYF. CDR3 nucleotide sequence: TGTGCCAGCAGCAAGGGACAGGCAAGCTCCTACGAGCAGTACTTC.

The chain links TRBV6-5 to TRBJ2-5; the match to TRBD2 covers 10 bases. Germline V lookup: CDR1 MNHEY, CDR2 SVGAGI. CDR3 length: 15 residues. With V trimmed by 10 bases and J by 4 bases, 12 bases remained unmatched. CDR3 bases: TGTGCCAATCTCCCCGAGCGGGAGGGCCTAGAGACCCAGTACTTC. It is translated as CANLPEREGLETQYF.

The gene calls are TRBV5-5 and TRBJ2-7, with a weak D call TRBD2 (6 bases). The germline V and J ends were trimmed by 0 bases and 3 bases, with 16 bases remaining between them. The CDR3 has 16 amino acids. From germline, CDR1 is SGHKS and CDR2 YYEKEE (reference sequence). In DNA form, the CDR3 reads TGTGCCAGCAGCTTGGCCGGGGGTACTAGTCTCTACGAGCAGTACTTC. It specifies CASSLAGGTSLYEQYF.

The chain recombines TRBV2 with TRBJ2-1, with 8 bases fitting TRBD2. The CDR3 is 12 residues long. CDR1 and CDR2 (germline): SNHLY, FYNNEI. The V and J ends lost 4 bases and 9 bases, in that order; junction bases with no gene match: 2. Written as DNA, the CDR3 is TGTGCCAGCAGTGTACGGGAGGGTGAGCAGTTCTTC. It is translated as CASSVREGEQFF. The complete variable domain, with remaining parts taken from reference TRBV2 and TRBJ2-1, reads EPEVTQTPSHQVTQMGQEVILRCVPISNHLYFYWYRQILGQKVEFLVSFYNNEISEKSEIFDDQFSVERPDGSNFTLKIRSTKLEDSAMYFCASSVREGEQFFGPGTRLTVL.

V is TRBV28 and J is TRBJ1-4; 7 nucleotides match TRBD1. V was pared by 0 bases and J by 3 bases, with 4 bases of the junction left unmatched. The germline V gene has CDR1 MDHEN and CDR2 SYDVKM. The CDR3 covers 16 residues. The CDR3 DNA sequence: TGTGCCAGCAGTTTATGGCCGGGACAGCCTAATGAAAAACTGTTTTTT. Amino acid sequence: CASSLWPGQPNEKLFF. Based on the CDR3 plus reference TRBV28 and TRBJ1-4, the full variable domain is DVKVTQSSRYLVKRTGEKVFLECVQDMDHENMFWYRQDPGLGLRLIYFSYDVKMKEKGDIPEGYSVSREKKERFSLILESASTNQTSMYLCASSLWPGQPNEKLFFGSGTQLSVL.

This rearrangement joins TRBV7-9 to TRBJ2-5; no definite D call. Trimming cost V 5 bases and J 1 base, with 11 bases left between them. The CDR3 runs 14 residues. The germline gives CDR1 SEHNR, CDR2 FQNEAQ (reference sequence). Written as DNA, the CDR3 is TGTGCCAGCAGCGTGACCGGGCCCCAAGAGACCCAGTACTTC. This gives the protein CASSVTGPQETQYF.

CDR3 nucleotides: TGTGCCAGCAGCTTAGGTATGGGAGTGTACAATGAGCAGTTCTTC. Its translation is CASSLGMGVYNEQFF. This chain uses TRBV7-8 with TRBJ2-1; the D gene is possibly TRBD2 (5 bases). CDR3 length: 15 residues. Per germline, CDR1 SGHVS and CDR2 FQNEAQ. The germline V and J ends were trimmed by 1 base and 4 bases, with 11 bases remaining between them.

The J gene is TRBJ1-1, the V gene TRBV10-2; D gene ambiguous. This CDR3 has 12 residues. Per the germline V gene, CDR1 is WSHSY and CDR2 is SAAADI. Deletions cut 7 bases from V and 6 bases from J, with 12 bases between. CDR3 sequence reads: CASMGGQAEAFF. As DNA, the CDR3 is TGCGCCAGCATGGGCGGGCAGGCTGAAGCTTTCTTT.

V is TRBV19 and J is TRBJ1-1, with D possibly matching TRBD1 (5 bases). In germline, CDR1 is LNHDA, CDR2 SQIVND (reference sequence). V gave up 6 bases and J gave up 0 bases, with 17 bases separating them. This CDR3 is built from 16 residues. CDR3 sequence: CASRHRDGDMNTEAFF. The CDR3 DNA follows: TGTGCCAGTAGGCACCGGGACGGCGACATGAACACTGAAGCTTTCTTT.

DNA of the CDR3: TGTGCCAGTAGTCGCAGGGGGCTCACTGAAGCTTTCTTT. Translation gives CASSRRGLTEAFF. The chain links TRBV19 to TRBJ1-1; 8 positions match TRBD1. The CDR3 has 13 residues. V lost 5 bases to trimming and J lost 4 bases; unmatched junction nucleotides: 3. Germline V gene lookup returns CDR1 LNHDA and CDR2 SQIVND (reference sequence).

This clone was found once. J is TRBJ2-2 and V is TRBV19; D ambiguous. This CDR3 spans 15 amino acids. Germline loops: CDR1 LNHDA, CDR2 SQIVND (reference sequence). V lost 5 bases to trimming and J lost 1 base, with 11 bases between them. The CDR3 DNA is TGTGCCAGTAGTCGAGCCTCACAGAACACCGGGGAGCTGTTTTTT. It yields the protein CASSRASQNTGELFF.

V gene TRBV15 combines with J gene TRBJ1-5; D is possibly TRBD1 (6 bases). The V and J ends lost 1 base and 5 bases respectively, with 6 bases between them. This CDR3 has 13 residues. Germline V lookup: CDR1 LNHNV, CDR2 YYDKDF (reference sequence). The CDR3 sequence is CATSRGGHQPQHF. The CDR3 DNA follows: TGTGCCACCAGCAGAGGGGGGCATCAGCCCCAGCATTTT. The complete variable domain, with remaining parts taken from reference TRBV15 and TRBJ1-5, reads DAMVIQNPRYQVTQFGKPVTLSCSQTLNHNVMYWYQQKSSQAPKLLFHYYDKDFNNEADTPDNFQSRRPNTSFCFLDIRSPGLGDTAMYLCATSRGGHQPQHFGDGTRLSIL.

The chain combines TRBV4-1 with TRBJ2-2, with D unclear. The germline CDR1 and CDR2 sequences are MGHRA and YSYEKL. V was trimmed by 1 base and J by 5 bases, leaving 8 bases between them. This CDR3 is built from 14 residues. The CDR3 coding sequence is TGCGCCAGCAGCCAAGTTCAGGAAACCGGGGAGCTGTTTTTT. Translating it yields CASSQVQETGELFF.

J is TRBJ2-7 and V is TRBV4-1, with D uncertain. CDR1 is MGHRA, CDR2 YSYEKL, per germline. The V gene lost 1 base and the J gene lost 7 bases, with 17 bases spanning the gap. The CDR3 runs 15 residues. The CDR3, as DNA: TGCGCCAGCAGCCAAGTTTATGACGGCCCCCCTGAGCAGTACTTC. Amino acid sequence: CASSQVYDGPPEQYF.

Here the CDR3 DNA reads TGCAGCGTCGGACAGGGGTTTGCCTACGAGCAGTACTTC. It translates to CSVGQGFAYEQYF. The chain links TRBV29-1 to TRBJ2-7; 9 bases map to TRBD1. V dropped 6 bases and J dropped 2; count of bases not matched to a gene: 5. The CDR3 extends over 13 amino acids. The germline V gene encodes CDR1 SQVTM and CDR2 ANQGSEA.

This sequence joins TRBV5-4 and TRBJ1-1; 9 bases map to TRBD1. Germline values: CDR1 SGHNT, CDR2 YYREEE (reference sequence). V dropped 0 bases and J dropped 5; count of bases not matched to a gene: 5. The CDR3 consists of 15 residues. As DNA, the CDR3 is TGTGCCAGCAGCTTGGGTTCAGGACAGGGGACTGAAGCTTTCTTT. It codes for CASSLGSGQGTEAFF.

The chain joins TRBV6-4 to TRBJ2-7; D is uncertain. CDR3 length equals 13 residues. Germline assignment: CDR1 MRHNA and CDR2 SNTAGT. The V end lost 8 bases, the J end lost 2 bases, and 13 bases lay between the germline ends. The CDR3 reads CASPKSRTYEQYF. As DNA, the CDR3 is TGTGCCAGCCCAAAGTCTCGTACCTACGAGCAGTACTTC.